The clone carrying this TCR beta chain has more than one count but fewer than ten. The investigators amplified TCR beta CDR3 regions from RNA transcripts. HTBI primers were employed in a first-round RT-PCR of the TCR CDR3. TCRdb re-called the multiplex PCR reads through MiXCR, storing one row per CDR3 protein. The sample has about 200,000 distinct CDR3 sequences, 15% to 20% seen once. The sample comes from a study of T cells in Graves' hyperthyroidism and ophthalmopathy. Patients aged 18 to 65 had newly diagnosed hyperthyroidism lasting under 2 months. Diagnosis relied on clinical symptoms, serum thyroxine and TRAb, thyroid ultrasound and orbital computed tomography. Input material: blood. The receptor comes from a man between 45 and 60 years old with Graves' hyperthyroidism.

CDR3 region: CASGWVNQPQHF. CDR3 DNA sequence: TGTGCCAGCGGGTGGGTCAATCAGCCCCAGCATTTT. The chain employs TRBV19 and TRBJ1-5; no reliable D call. Germline V lookup: CDR1 LNHDA, CDR2 SQIVND (reference sequence). V was pared by 9 bases and J by 3 bases, with 9 bases between. The CDR3 has 12 amino acids.